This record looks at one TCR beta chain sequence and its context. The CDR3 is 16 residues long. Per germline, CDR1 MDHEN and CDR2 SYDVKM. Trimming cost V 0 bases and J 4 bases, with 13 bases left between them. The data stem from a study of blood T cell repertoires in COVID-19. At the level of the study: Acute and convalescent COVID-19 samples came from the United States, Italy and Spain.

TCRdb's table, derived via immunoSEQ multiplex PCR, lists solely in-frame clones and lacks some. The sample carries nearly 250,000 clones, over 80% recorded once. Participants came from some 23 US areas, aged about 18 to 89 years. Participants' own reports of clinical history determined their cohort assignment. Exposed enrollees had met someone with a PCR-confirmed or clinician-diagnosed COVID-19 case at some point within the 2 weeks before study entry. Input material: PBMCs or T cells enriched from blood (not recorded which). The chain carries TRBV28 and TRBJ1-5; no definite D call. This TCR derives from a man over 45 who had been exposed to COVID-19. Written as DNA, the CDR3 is TGTGCCAGCAGTTTATGGTCGGGGAGAAAAAATCAGCCCCAGCATTTT. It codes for CASSLWSGRKNQPQHF.